These 22 T cell receptor beta chains were sequenced from one sample in a study of shared clonotypes between healthy human individuals. TCRdb keeps only in-frame clones here, not all; method: immunoSEQ multiplex PCR. This table has 850,000 to 1,200,000 clones, roughly 80% appearing once. Sequenced material: memory CD4+ T cells sorted from blood. Subset described: CD45RA-negative fraction. All receptors come from a man between 18 and 29 years old in good health.

Details on this clone: As the CDR3 is not closed by the conserved phenylalanine or tryptophan, this likely results from a read error. The DNA is omitted, as the CDR3 cannot be located on it reliably, and the CDR3 follows TCRdb's listing. This sequence joins TRBV18 and TRBJ2-7; TRBD1, the table's D call, lacks a check against the DNA. From germline, CDR1 is KGHSH and CDR2 LQKENI. The CDR3 has 13 residues if both end residues are counted. CDR3 loop: CASSLLQRDRVTL.

The J gene is TRBJ1-6, the V gene TRBV5-1, with D perhaps TRBD1 (5 bases). The CDR3 totals 15 residues. Trimming shortened V by 1 base and J by 11 bases, and 16 bases separated the two germline ends. The germline V gene has CDR1 SGHRS and CDR2 YFSETQ. The CDR3 is CASSLLADRGAPLHF. The CDR3 DNA is TGCGCCAGCAGCTTGTTAGCTGACAGAGGGGCACCCCTCCACTTT.

CDR3 nucleotide sequence: TGTGCCAGCAGCTCAGGGTTCACTAATGAAAAACTGTTTTTT. Translating gives CASSSGFTNEKLFF. The V gene is TRBV7-9, the J gene TRBJ1-4; the D gene is possibly TRBD1 (5 bases). The length of the CDR3 is 14 residues. Germline V lookup: CDR1 SEHNR, CDR2 FQNEAQ (reference sequence). Trimming took 4 bases from V and 2 from J, leaving 8 bases between them.

The chain recombines TRBV13 with TRBJ1-6; D is perhaps TRBD1 (5 bases). V dropped 3 bases and J dropped 6 bases, with 9 bases sitting between them. CDR1 is PRHDT and CDR2 is FYEKMQ in the germline V gene (reference sequence). This CDR3 has 14 amino acids. The CDR3 is CASSFSGSNSPLHF. The CDR3 region has the DNA TGTGCCAGCAGCTTTTCAGGGTCTAATTCACCCCTCCACTTT.

The sample holds a few counts of this clone. This chain uses TRBV14 with TRBJ2-5; D not resolved. Germline V gives CDR1 SGHDN, CDR2 FVKESK. V lost 0 bases, J lost 1 base, and 12 bases lay in between. This CDR3 region has 16 residues. The CDR3: CASSQEMGSFQETQYF. CDR3 DNA: TGTGCCAGCAGCCAAGAAATGGGTAGCTTCCAAGAGACCCAGTACTTC.

The chain couples TRBV7-2 to TRBJ2-7, with D possibly being TRBD2 (7 bases). Germline CDR1 reads SGHTA; CDR2 reads FQGNSA. V dropped 5 bases and J dropped 7 bases, with 18 bases sitting between them. The CDR3 consists of 14 residues. CDR3 amino acids: CASSPTGGPGEQYF. CDR3 nucleotides: TGTGCCAGCAGCCCAACCGGGGGGCCTGGGGAGCAGTACTTC.

The V call is TRBV20-1, the J call TRBJ2-1; TRBD2 matches 8 bases. V was pared by 2 bases and J by 9 bases, with 0 bases of the junction left unmatched. CDR3 length equals 11 residues. The V gene's germline CDR1 is DFQATT and CDR2 SNEGSKA (reference sequence). The CDR3 here is CSARLAGEQFF. The CDR3 nucleotides read TGCAGTGCTAGACTAGCGGGTGAGCAGTTCTTC.

This clone was counted a few times. The chain combines TRBV11-2 with TRBJ1-6; no reliable D call. V was cut by 5 bases and J by 0 bases, with 5 bases left in between. The CDR3 is 14 residues long. Per the germline V gene, CDR1 is SGHAT and CDR2 is FQNNGV. The CDR3 DNA reads as TGTGCCAGCAGCCGCAACTCCTATAATTCACCCCTCCACTTT. This sequence encodes CASSRNSYNSPLHF.

V usage is TRBV5-1 and J usage is TRBJ2-5; D not resolved. CDR1 SGHRS and CDR2 YFSETQ come from the germline V gene. V shed 0 bases and J shed 3 bases, with 9 bases lying between them. The CDR3 extends over 14 amino acids. CDR3 sequence: CASSLAENEETQYF. The DNA for the CDR3 is TGCGCCAGCAGCTTGGCGGAGAATGAAGAGACCCAGTACTTC.

The chain combines TRBV18 with TRBJ2-7; 7 bases align to TRBD1. CDR3 length: 15 residues. Trimming cost V 4 bases and J 4 bases; bases outside gene matches: 10. CDR1 is KGHSH, CDR2 LQKENI, per germline. CDR3 in amino acids: CASSLRRGGFYEQYF. CDR3 nucleotides: TGTGCCAGCTCACTCCGTAGAGGGGGCTTTTACGAGCAGTACTTC.

This clone appeared once. At the DNA level, this CDR3 is encoded by other sequences in the same sample as well. The chain recombines TRBV6-1 with TRBJ1-5; 8 positions match TRBD1. The CDR3 runs 16 residues. CDR1 and CDR2 (germline): MNHNS, SASEGT. V dropped 0 bases and J dropped 2; count of bases not matched to a gene: 3. The CDR3 coding sequence is TGTGCCAGCAGTGAAGCGTTGGACAGGGGCAATCAGCCCCAGCATTTT. Protein product: CASSEALDRGNQPQHF.

The V gene is TRBV5-4, the J gene TRBJ2-7; D may be TRBD1 or TRBD2 (6 bases each). The CDR3 runs to 16 residues. Germline V CDR1 and CDR2: SGHNT, YYREEE (reference sequence). The ends were cut back, 2 bases at V and 6 bases at J, with 21 bases in the middle. The CDR3 DNA reads as TGTGCCAGCAGCTTTTGGGGGGCCATGCCCCGCCTCGAGCAGTACTTC. Amino acid sequence: CASSFWGAMPRLEQYF. The whole variable domain, remainder taken from reference TRBV5-4 and TRBJ2-7, is ETGVTQSPTHLIKTRGQQVTLRCSSQSGHNTVSWYQQALGQGPQFIFQYYREEENGRGNFPPRFSGLQFPNYSSELNVNALELDDSALYLCASSFWGAMPRLEQYFGPGTRLTVT.

This chain uses TRBV4-1 with TRBJ2-4, with TRBD2 as a possible D gene (6 bases). The CDR3 sequence is 16 residues long. Germline assignment: CDR1 MGHRA and CDR2 YSYEKL. Trimming took off 4 bases at V and 8 bases at J, with 21 bases between the two ends. CDR3 coding DNA: TGCGCCAGCAGCCTACAGGCGTCTAGCGTTAAGGACATTCAGTACTTC. Its protein is CASSLQASSVKDIQYF.

For this clone: Other DNA sequences of this sample code for an identical CDR3. This rearrangement joins TRBV5-6 to TRBJ2-5; D remains ambiguous. CDR3 length: 11 residues. Trimming pared 4 bases from V and 4 bases from J, leaving 5 bases between. Germline CDR1 reads SGHDT; CDR2 reads YYEEEE. The CDR3 sequence is CASSRGETQYF. The CDR3 bases are TGTGCCAGCAGCCGTGGAGAGACCCAGTACTTC.

The J gene is TRBJ1-5, the V gene TRBV18; TRBD1 aligns across 7 bases. Per germline, CDR1 KGHSH and CDR2 LQKENI. This CDR3 region has 15 residues. The V and J ends lost 2 bases and 5 bases, in that order; junction bases with no gene match: 6. Here the CDR3 reads CASSPGTGEDQPQHF. The CDR3 region has the DNA TGTGCCAGCTCACCAGGCACAGGGGAGGATCAGCCCCAGCATTTT.

The chain couples TRBV6-5 to TRBJ1-2; the D gene is possibly TRBD1 (6 bases). Trimming removed 2 bases at V and 8 bases at J, with 12 bases between. Germline values: CDR1 MNHEY, CDR2 SVGAGI. This CDR3 spans 13 amino acids. CDR3 region: CASSYLGGQGYTF. CDR3 nucleotides: TGTGCCAGCAGTTACCTCGGGGGGCAAGGCTACACCTTC.

The chain combines TRBV2 with TRBJ2-5, with 11 positions matching TRBD2. J lost 4 bases, V lost 6 bases, and 4 bases had no gene match. The length of the CDR3 is 14 residues. Germline assignment: CDR1 SNHLY and CDR2 FYNNEI. This CDR3 reads CASSLLAGVETQYF. CDR3 DNA: TGTGCCAGCAGCCTACTAGCGGGAGTAGAGACCCAGTACTTC.

The rearrangement links TRBV5-1 to TRBJ2-7, with TRBD1 as a possible D gene (6 bases). Trimming took off 8 bases at V and 0 bases at J, with 18 bases between the two ends. Germline V gene lookup returns CDR1 SGHRS and CDR2 YFSETQ. The CDR3 contains 15 residues. CDR3 sequence reads: CASQQGRGISYEQYF. The CDR3 DNA reads TGCGCCAGTCAACAGGGAAGGGGGATCTCCTACGAGCAGTACTTC.

The chain links TRBV11-2 to TRBJ2-2, with D possibly TRBD2 on 5 matching bases. Trimming shortened V by 5 bases and J by 5 bases, and 15 bases separated the two germline ends. Germline-derived CDR1 and CDR2 are SGHAT and FQNNGV. The CDR3 contains 15 residues. DNA of the CDR3: TGTGCCAGCAGCGGTGGCGCTAGCTTAACCGGGGAGCTGTTTTTT. Its protein is CASSGGASLTGELFF.

As for this clone: A single base separates this from a much larger clone, so it may be a read error. The chain has TRBV29-1 and TRBJ2-2; D not certain. The CDR3 extends over 14 amino acids. The germline V gene encodes CDR1 SQVTM and CDR2 ANQGSEA. The V and J ends lost 6 bases and 1 base respectively, with 12 bases between them. CDR3 amino acids: CSVPLGRNTGELFF. For the CDR3, the DNA is TGCAGCGTACCCCTTGGTAGGAACACCGGGGAGCTGTTTTTT.

The J gene is TRBJ2-1, the V gene TRBV18; TRBD2 matches at 12 bases. The J segment lost 7 bases and the V segment lost 6 bases, leaving 4 bases of the junction unmatched. CDR3 length: 14 residues. Looked up from germline, CDR1 is KGHSH and CDR2 is LQKENI. CDR3 in DNA: TGTGCCAGCTCTCGACTAGCGGGAGTAAATGAGCAGTTCTTC. Translating it yields CASSRLAGVNEQFF.

The chain links TRBV5-6 to TRBJ1-6; D gene ambiguous. Germline values: CDR1 SGHDT, CDR2 YYEEEE. This CDR3 is built from 15 residues. V was pared by 5 bases and J by 4 bases, with 13 bases between. DNA of the CDR3: TGTGCCAGCAGTTTCAGACGGGTGTATAATTCACCCCTCCACTTT. Its protein product is CASSFRRVYNSPLHF. The full variable domain, with the rest looked up from reference TRBV5-6 and TRBJ1-6, is DAGVTQSPTHLIKTRGQQVTLRCSPKSGHDTVSWYQQALGQGPQFIFQYYEEEERQRGNFPDRFSGHQFPNYSSELNVNALLLGDSALYLCASSFRRVYNSPLHFGNGTRLTVT.